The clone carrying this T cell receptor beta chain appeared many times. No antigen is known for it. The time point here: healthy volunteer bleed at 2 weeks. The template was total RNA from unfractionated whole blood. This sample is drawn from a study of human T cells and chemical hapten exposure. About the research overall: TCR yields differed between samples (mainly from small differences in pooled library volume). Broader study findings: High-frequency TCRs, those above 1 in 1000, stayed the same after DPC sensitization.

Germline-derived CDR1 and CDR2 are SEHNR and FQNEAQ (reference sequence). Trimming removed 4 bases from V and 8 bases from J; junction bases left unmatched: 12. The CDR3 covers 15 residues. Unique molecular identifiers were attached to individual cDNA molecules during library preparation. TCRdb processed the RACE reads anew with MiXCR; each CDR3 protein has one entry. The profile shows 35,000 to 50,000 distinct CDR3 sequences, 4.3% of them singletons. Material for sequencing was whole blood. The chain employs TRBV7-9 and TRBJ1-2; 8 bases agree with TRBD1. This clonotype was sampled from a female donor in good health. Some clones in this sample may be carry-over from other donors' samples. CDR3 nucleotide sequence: TGTGCCAGCAGCTCTGGCAGGGGGCCCCTTCAAGGCTACACCTTC. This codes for CASSSGRGPLQGYTF.